This is a list of T cell receptor beta chains from one sample in a study of T cells after somatic rescue of genetic block. The protocol was immunoSEQ multiplex PCR, while the TCRdb copy is restricted to in-frame clones and leaves out a portion. The repertoire holds tens of thousands of clones, with just over 90% as singletons. The sequencing input was peripheral blood mononuclear cells (PBMCs). Receptors were obtained from a man aged 25 to 40. The CDR3 runs from the conserved cysteine through the conserved F or W. The D gene is left open where the match is weak. The size of a clone is reported for some rows only, either as once, few or many, or as a class for expanded clones.

V gene: TRBV19; D gene: TRBD2; clone size: -; J gene: TRBJ2-7; CDR3 DNA: TGTGCCAGTAGTTCCCAGCGGGAGGGCCGATACGAGCAGTACTTC; CDR3 protein: CASSSQREGRYEQYF
V gene: TRBV5-1; D gene: TRBD2; clone size: -; J gene: TRBJ2-5; CDR3 DNA: TGCGCCAGCAGCTTTCTAGCGGGGCCAGAGACCCAGTACTTC; CDR3 protein: CASSFLAGPETQYF
V gene: TRBV10-2; D gene: -; clone size: -; J gene: TRBJ2-3; CDR3 DNA: TGCGCCAGCAGTCAGGCAGGACGAAGCACAGATACGCAGTATTTT; CDR3 protein: CASSQAGRSTDTQYF
V gene: TRBV9; D gene: TRBD2; clone size: -; J gene: TRBJ2-2; CDR3 DNA: TGTGCCAGCAGCGTAGCCGAGCCGGGACTCCCCGGGAGGACCGGGGAGCTGTTTTTT; CDR3 protein: CASSVAEPGLPGRTGELFF
V gene: TRBV19; D gene: -; clone size: once; J gene: TRBJ2-1; CDR3 DNA: TGTGCCAGTAGCGCTAGCCGATATGAGCAGTTCTTC; CDR3 protein: CASSASRYEQFF
V gene: TRBV6-5; D gene: TRBD1; clone size: -; J gene: TRBJ1-6; CDR3 DNA: TGTGCCAGCAGTGTCCAGGGGGATTCACCCCTCCACTTT; CDR3 protein: CASSVQGDSPLHF
V gene: TRBV11-2; D gene: TRBD2; clone size: -; J gene: TRBJ2-5; CDR3 DNA: TGTGCCAGCATCCGGGGGAGGGCTCCCCTCGGAGAGACCCAGTACTTC; CDR3 protein: CASIRGRAPLGETQYF
V gene: TRBV6-4; D gene: TRBD2; clone size: -; J gene: TRBJ2-3; CDR3 DNA: TGTGCCAGCAGTAAAGGACTAGCGGGGGGGCAAGATACGCAGTATTTT; CDR3 protein: CASSKGLAGGQDTQYF
V gene: TRBV19; D gene: -; clone size: -; J gene: TRBJ1-1; CDR3 DNA: TGTGCCAGTAGTATAGCTGGGACGAGCACTGAAGCTTTCTTT; CDR3 protein: CASSIAGTSTEAFF
V gene: TRBV6-1; D gene: TRBD2; clone size: -; J gene: TRBJ2-2; CDR3 DNA: TGTGCCAGCAGTGAAACGGTATGGGGAGCGGGGGACACCGGGGAGCTGTTTTTT; CDR3 protein: CASSETVWGAGDTGELFF
V gene: TRBV4-1; D gene: -; clone size: -; J gene: TRBJ2-5; CDR3 DNA: TGCGCCAGCAGCCAAGATCGGGGCGGGGCGATCCAAGAGACCCAGTACTTC; CDR3 protein: CASSQDRGGAIQETQYF
V gene: TRBV7-3; D gene: -; clone size: -; J gene: TRBJ2-7; CDR3 DNA: TGTGCCAGCAGCTTACTGGACAACCCTAACTACGAGCAGTACTTC; CDR3 protein: CASSLLDNPNYEQYF
V gene: TRBV5-1; D gene: TRBD1; clone size: -; J gene: TRBJ2-1; CDR3 DNA: TGCGCCAGCAGCTTGGGGGACAGGATAAACAATGAGCAGTTCTTC; CDR3 protein: CASSLGDRINNEQFF
V gene: TRBV28; D gene: -; clone size: -; J gene: TRBJ2-5; CDR3 DNA: TGTGCCAGCAGCCGGACAGACCAAGAGACCCAGTACTTC; CDR3 protein: CASSRTDQETQYF
V gene: TRBV6-1; D gene: -; clone size: once; J gene: TRBJ2-3; CDR3 DNA: TGTGCCAGCAGTGGGGTAATGGGCCTTAGCACAGATACGCAGTATTTT; CDR3 protein: CASSGVMGLSTDTQYF
V gene: TRBV6-1; D gene: -; clone size: -; J gene: TRBJ1-1; CDR3 DNA: TGTGCCAGCAGGCCAGGTTGGCAAGCTGAAGCTTTCTTT; CDR3 protein: CASRPGWQAEAFF
V gene: TRBV9; D gene: -; clone size: -; J gene: TRBJ2-5; CDR3 DNA: TGTGCCAGCAGCCCCCGGGGTGTAAGCCAAGAGACCCAGTACTTC; CDR3 protein: CASSPRGVSQETQYF
V gene: TRBV4-1; D gene: -; clone size: -; J gene: TRBJ2-1; CDR3 DNA: TGCGCCAGCAGTCAGCAGGGCAATGAGCAGTTCTTC; CDR3 protein: CASSQQGNEQFF
V gene: TRBV6-5; D gene: -; clone size: -; J gene: TRBJ2-1; CDR3 DNA: TGTGCCAGCAGTTACCCACAGAACAATGAGCAGTTCTTC; CDR3 protein: CASSYPQNNEQFF
V gene: TRBV27; D gene: TRBD1; clone size: -; J gene: TRBJ1-5; CDR3 DNA: TGTGCCAGCAGTGACAGGGGAATGGGCAATCAGCCCCAGCATTTT; CDR3 protein: CASSDRGMGNQPQHF
V gene: TRBV6-5; D gene: -; clone size: -; J gene: TRBJ2-5; CDR3 DNA: TGTGCCAGCAGCCGGGGGCGCGGGGAGACCCAGTACTTC; CDR3 protein: CASSRGRGETQYF
V gene: TRBV4-2; D gene: TRBD2; clone size: -; J gene: TRBJ2-7; CDR3 DNA: TGTGCCAGCAGCCAACAAGTTGGACTAGCGGGAGGTGGGGAGCAGTACTTC; CDR3 protein: CASSQQVGLAGGGEQYF
V gene: TRBV7-2; D gene: TRBD1; clone size: once; J gene: TRBJ1-5; CDR3 DNA: TGTGCCAGCAGCGCAGGGGGGTACCAGCCCCAGCATTTT; CDR3 protein: CASSAGGYQPQHF
V gene: TRBV5-1; D gene: -; clone size: -; J gene: TRBJ2-5; CDR3 DNA: TGCGCCAGCAGCCAAGCCCCCCAAGAGACCCAGTACTTC; CDR3 protein: CASSQAPQETQYF
V gene: TRBV14; D gene: TRBD2; clone size: -; J gene: TRBJ2-5; CDR3 DNA: TGTGCCAGCAGCCAAGTCCCGGGGGGGGTACTCTACCAAGAGACCCAGTACTTC; CDR3 protein: CASSQVPGGVLYQETQYF
V gene: TRBV11-2; D gene: -; clone size: -; J gene: TRBJ2-7; CDR3 DNA: TGTGCCAGCAGCTTAGAAGCTCCCTACGAGCAGTACTTC; CDR3 protein: CASSLEAPYEQYF
V gene: TRBV4-1; D gene: TRBD2; clone size: -; J gene: TRBJ2-7; CDR3 DNA: TGCGCCAGCAGCCAAGGAAGCGGGGGTCCTTACGAGCAGTACTTC; CDR3 protein: CASSQGSGGPYEQYF
V gene: TRBV5-1; D gene: -; clone size: -; J gene: TRBJ1-6; CDR3 DNA: TGCGCCAGCAGCCCAATGACAGGTTGGGATTCACCCCTCCACTTT; CDR3 protein: CASSPMTGWDSPLHF
V gene: TRBV9; D gene: -; clone size: few; J gene: TRBJ2-5; CDR3 DNA: TGTGCCAGCAGCGTAGGCCCTTCAGGGTCAGGAGAGACCCAGTACTTC; CDR3 protein: CASSVGPSGSGETQYF
V gene: TRBV7-3; D gene: TRBD2; clone size: -; J gene: TRBJ2-1; CDR3 DNA: TGTGCCAGCAGCTTAGAAGGACTAGCGGGACATGAGCAGTTCTTC; CDR3 protein: CASSLEGLAGHEQFF
V gene: TRBV18; D gene: TRBD2; clone size: few; J gene: TRBJ2-1; CDR3 DNA: TGTGCCAGCTCAGGTACTAGCGGGGGCTCGAATGAGCAGTTCTTC; CDR3 protein: CASSGTSGGSNEQFF
V gene: TRBV6-1; D gene: -; clone size: -; J gene: TRBJ2-1; CDR3 DNA: TGTGCCAGCAGTGAATCTGGACTCCGCGATGAGCAGTTCTTC; CDR3 protein: CASSESGLRDEQFF
V gene: TRBV9; D gene: -; clone size: -; J gene: TRBJ2-5; CDR3 DNA: TGTGCCAGCGGGGGAGCGGGCATTGGGGCCCAGTACTTC; CDR3 protein: CASGGAGIGAQYF
V gene: TRBV6-1; D gene: TRBD2; clone size: -; J gene: TRBJ2-7; CDR3 DNA: TGTGCCAGCAGTGAACGCCCTAGCGGCACCCTATACGAGCAGTACTTC; CDR3 protein: CASSERPSGTLYEQYF
V gene: TRBV6-1; D gene: TRBD2; clone size: -; J gene: TRBJ2-1; CDR3 DNA: TGTGCCAGCAGGGGACTAGCGGGGGGGCTGCAGTTCTTC; CDR3 protein: CASRGLAGGLQFF
V gene: TRBV27; D gene: TRBD2; clone size: -; J gene: TRBJ2-1; CDR3 DNA: TGTGCCAGCAGTTTATTCGCGGGAGTAGACCCCAATGAGCAGTTCTTC; CDR3 protein: CASSLFAGVDPNEQFF
V gene: TRBV28; D gene: -; clone size: -; J gene: TRBJ2-7; CDR3 DNA: TGTGCCAGCAGTGACGGGATACGGATCTACGAGCAGTACTTC; CDR3 protein: CASSDGIRIYEQYF
V gene: TRBV11-2; D gene: -; clone size: once; J gene: TRBJ2-7; CDR3 DNA: TGTGCCAGCAGCCCTAGTGGGAACACCTACGAGCAGTACTTC; CDR3 protein: CASSPSGNTYEQYF
V gene: TRBV5-1; D gene: -; clone size: -; J gene: TRBJ2-5; CDR3 DNA: TGCGCCAGTCGGGACCTAGAGACCCAGTACTTC; CDR3 protein: CASRDLETQYF
V gene: TRBV28; D gene: -; clone size: -; J gene: TRBJ1-2; CDR3 DNA: TGTGCCAGCAGTTTTTCCCCTGCTGGTCAGTATGGCTACACCTTC; CDR3 protein: CASSFSPAGQYGYTF
V gene: TRBV7-8; D gene: -; clone size: -; J gene: TRBJ2-7; CDR3 DNA: TGTGCCAGCAGCTTATTAGGGGCCTCCTACGAGCAGTACTTC; CDR3 protein: CASSLLGASYEQYF
V gene: TRBV4-1; D gene: TRBD2; clone size: -; J gene: TRBJ2-5; CDR3 DNA: TGCGCCAGCAGCCGCTCGGGCGGGAGAGAGACCCAGTACTTC; CDR3 protein: CASSRSGGRETQYF
V gene: TRBV19; D gene: -; clone size: -; J gene: TRBJ1-5; CDR3 DNA: TGTGCCAGTAGTCAGACGAGGGATCAGCCCCAGCATTTT; CDR3 protein: CASSQTRDQPQHF
V gene: TRBV9; D gene: -; clone size: once; J gene: TRBJ2-2; CDR3 DNA: TGTGCCAGCAGCGCCCGTAGAGGGGGAAGGGGGAAAGAGTTTGTCGACACCGGGGAGCTGTTTTTT; CDR3 protein: CASSARRGGRGKEFVDTGELFF
V gene: TRBV5-1; D gene: -; clone size: -; J gene: TRBJ2-7; CDR3 DNA: TGCGCCAGCAGCGCCGGACAGAGCTACGAGCAGTACTTC; CDR3 protein: CASSAGQSYEQYF
V gene: TRBV27; D gene: -; clone size: few; J gene: TRBJ1-6; CDR3 DNA: TGTGCCAGCAGTTTCGAGGGGCCTAGTTCACCCCTCCACTTT; CDR3 protein: CASSFEGPSSPLHF
V gene: TRBV5-4; D gene: -; clone size: -; J gene: TRBJ2-7; CDR3 DNA: TGTGCCAGCAGCTTGGCCGGATCCTACGAGCAGTACTTC; CDR3 protein: CASSLAGSYEQYF
V gene: TRBV9; D gene: -; clone size: -; J gene: TRBJ2-3; CDR3 DNA: TGTGCCAGCAGCGTAGCTCGCAGGAGCACAGATACGCAGTATTTT; CDR3 protein: CASSVARRSTDTQYF